This note documents a single T cell receptor beta chain sequence. Its antigen is not identified. This entry is derived from a study of vaccination and CD4 T cells after COVID-19. Study details: Convalescent patients, SARS-CoV-2 positive by nasal swab PCR, comprised about nine mild cases and one severe case. Study-level results: Median SARS-CoV-2-reactive clonotype numbers rose nonsignificantly, roughly 20 to 40. Spike mono-reactivity applied to 304 of 307 vaccine-specific clones detected in convalescent patients.

Treatment of the sample: approximately 9-day PBMC culture with coronavirus spike peptide pools or control peptides (ViraFEST assay). IL-2 at around 10 IU/ml and peptide pools at 9 to 10 ug/ml were added to PBMCs cultured at over 1.5 million per well. Sequencing of DNA taken from cultured CD4+ T cells relied on the Oncomine TCR Beta short-read assay. TCRdb itself ran the PCR reads through MiXCR, one entry per CDR3 protein. The sample holds 16,000 or so distinct CDR3 sequences, approximately 57% seen once. The CDR3 is 14 amino acids. The germline CDR1 and CDR2 sequences are SNHLY and FYNNEI. With 6 bases removed from V and 4 bases from J, the gap between germline ends came to 15 bases.

The specimen comprised CD4+ T cells from blood, cultured in vitro, sampled before SARS-CoV-2 vaccination. The chain is built from TRBV2 and TRBJ2-5, with D possibly matching TRBD2 (6 bases). The sequence derives from a human donor who had recovered from COVID-19. The CDR3 nucleotides are TGTGCCAGCAGGGGAACGGGGGTAGGAGAGACCCAGTACTTC. Translation: CASRGTGVGETQYF.